One sample yielded the 29 T cell receptor beta chains listed below, sequenced in a study of tumor-infiltrating lymphocytes in primary liver carcinoma. Co-extracted RNA and DNA came from 20-30 mg of unsorted bulk tissue. With around 500 ng total RNA as template and a constant-region primer, TCR beta cDNA was made. Three rounds of nested multiplex PCR with slightly modified ARM-PCR produced TCR beta libraries. TRBV1-TRBV30 forward primers paired with a C-beta reverse primer drove the first two PCR rounds, approximately 11 cycles each. TCRdb reprocessed the multiplex PCR reads via MiXCR and lists one record per CDR3 protein. The profile shows fewer than 70,000 distinct CDR3 sequences, less than 85% of them singletons. Material: liver tumor tissue from sampling region 2. Subset: tumor region T2, inferior pole. Receptors were obtained from a man in his forties with primary liver carcinoma and hepatitis B virus infection.

On this clonotype: The junction and the germline gene differ at one end; a read error may be behind it. The chain uses TRBV6-5 and TRBJ2-3; D is perhaps TRBD1 (6 bases). CDR1 MNHEY and CDR2 SVGAGI come from the germline V gene. This CDR3 has 15 residues. The DNA for the CDR3 is TGTGCCAGCAGCCCGGACAGCTTTAGCACAGATACGCGGTATTTT. Amino acid sequence: CASSPDSFSTDTRYF.

Comment on this clonotype: A much more abundant neighbour one base away suggests this may be a read error. The chain links TRBV6-5 to TRBJ2-5; D possibly corresponds to TRBD1 (6 bases). CDR3 length: 15 residues. V shed 6 bases and J shed 3 bases, with 17 bases lying between them. Germline assignment: CDR1 MNHEY and CDR2 SVGAGI. For the CDR3, the DNA is TGTGCCAGCAGCGGGACAAGGGCAGGTGAAGAGACCCAGTACTTC. Its protein is CASSGTRAGEETQYF.

With regard to this clonotype: A single base separates this from a much larger clone, so it may be a read error. The V call is TRBV29-1, the J call TRBJ2-5; possibly TRBD1 for D (7 bases). This CDR3 has 13 residues. In germline, CDR1 is SQVTM, CDR2 ANQGSEA. The CDR3 DNA reads TGCAGCGGCATACAGGGGACGGGAGAGACCCGGTACTTC. It yields the protein CSGIQGTGETRYF.

The table lists this clonotype with a count of one. The junction departs from germline at one end; a sequencing error may be responsible. This chain joins TRBV11-2 and TRBJ2-7, with D maybe TRBD2 (5 bases). Germline CDR1 SGHAT, CDR2 FQNNGV. The CDR3 totals 15 residues. DNA of the CDR3: TGTACCAGCAGCTTAGAGTCCGGGATCTCTGGCGATCACTACTTC. Translating gives CTSSLESGISGDHYF.

This clonotype was seen many times. Its ends do not fully match the called genes, so a read error is possible. The rearrangement links TRBV12-3 or TRBV12-4 to TRBJ2-7; 12 positions match TRBD2. This CDR3 is built from 13 residues. CDR3: CTSSRLAGVEQYF. The CDR3, as DNA: TGTACCAGCAGTAGACTAGCGGGAGTCGAGCAGTACTTC.

A remark on this clonotype: One end of the junction does not line up with germline, which may come from a read error. The rearrangement joins TRBV6-1 to TRBJ2-2; D possibly uses TRBD1 or TRBD2 (6 bases each). Germline V CDR1 and CDR2: MNHNS, SASEGT. CDR3 length equals 15 residues. CDR3 amino acids: CASRSGGAGTGEVFF. The CDR3 nucleotides are TGTGCCAGCAGGTCCGGGGGCGCGGGTACCGGGGAGGTGTTTTTT.

About this clonotype: This sequence may be a read error, since a much larger clone differs from it by one base. V and J are TRBV5-4 and TRBJ1-4, with unresolved D. CDR3 size: 12 residues. Germline CDR1 reads SGHNT; CDR2 reads YYREEE (reference sequence). The CDR3 reads CVSSLVGQREVF. CDR3 sequence (DNA): TGTGTCAGCAGCTTGGTAGGGCAGAGAGAAGTTTTT.

This clonotype was seen just once. It is likely a read error, because the conserved phenylalanine at the end of the CDR3 is missing. V and J are TRBV11-2 and TRBJ1-2; D gene uncertain. Looked up from germline, CDR1 is SGHAT and CDR2 is FQNNGV. This CDR3 is 13 amino acids long. The CDR3, as DNA: TGTACCAGCAGCTTAACGGCTAACGATGGCTACACCTCC. Its protein is CTSSLTANDGYTS.

To note about this clonotype: Its ends do not fully match the called genes, so a read error is possible. This rearrangement joins TRBV6-5 to TRBJ2-3; TRBD1 aligns across 9 bases. CDR1 and CDR2 from the germline V gene are MNHEY and SVGAGI. This CDR3 region has 17 residues. DNA of the CDR3: TGTACCAGCAGTTACGGTCGTACAGGGGGCCTCATAGATACGCAGTATTTT. Translation gives CTSSYGRTGGLIDTQYF.

This chain uses TRBV11-1 with TRBJ2-7; D gene unclear. The CDR3 is 12 amino acids. V was trimmed by 5 bases and J by 5 bases, leaving 10 bases between them. Germline CDR1 reads SGHAT; CDR2 reads FQDESV (reference sequence). CDR3 in DNA: TGTGCCAGCAGCCCGTGGGGAAACGAGCAGTACTTC. It translates to CASSPWGNEQYF.

With respect to this clonotype: The germline gene is not matched at one end of the junction; a read error may be the cause. The chain couples TRBV24-1 to TRBJ2-2; D tentatively reads TRBD1 or TRBD2 (5 bases each). The germline CDR1 and CDR2 sequences are KGHDR and SFDVKD. The CDR3 is 16 residues long. The CDR3 sequence is CATNDSSRGDSGELFF. The CDR3 DNA sequence: TGTGCCACCAATGATTCGAGTCGGGGCGATTCCGGGGAGCTGTTTTTC.

This sequence joins TRBV6-1 and TRBJ2-1, with D unresolved. Germline CDR1 reads MNHNS; CDR2 reads SASEGT. Trimming took 10 bases from V and 3 from J, leaving 22 bases between them. The CDR3 has 16 amino acids. The CDR3 bases are TGTGCCAACACCGTACCTTTGGTGGGCAACTACAATGAGCAGTTCTTC. The encoded protein is CANTVPLVGNYNEQFF.

The V gene is TRBV6-6, the J gene TRBJ2-1; D not certain. This CDR3 has 13 amino acids. The germline V gene has CDR1 MNHNY and CDR2 SVGAGI (reference sequence). Trimming removed 4 bases at V and 7 bases at J, with 11 bases between. The CDR3 is CASSSTLGNEQFF. CDR3 coding DNA: TGTGCCAGCAGTTCCACATTGGGGAATGAGCAGTTCTTC.

On this clonotype: The CDR3 does not close with the conserved phenylalanine or tryptophan, likely indicating a read error. The chain uses TRBV5-1 and TRBJ2-7; TRBD1 is a possible D gene (6 bases). CDR1 and CDR2 from the germline V gene are SGHRS and YFSETQ. V was cut by 2 bases and J by 4 bases, with 16 bases left in between. This CDR3 is 15 amino acids long. The CDR3 loop is CASSLRDMGLYEQYL. The DNA of the CDR3 is TGCGCCAGCAGCTTAAGGGACATGGGGCTGTACGAGCAGTACCTC.

For this clonotype: Sequence at one end of the junction differs from germline and may be a read error. J is TRBJ2-3 and V is TRBV11-1; 10 bases fit TRBD1. CDR3 length equals 16 residues. The V gene's germline CDR1 is SGHAT and CDR2 FQDESV (reference sequence). CDR3 amino acids: CTSSLESTGGSDTQYF. The CDR3 bases are TGTACCAGCAGCTTAGAATCGACAGGGGGCTCGGATACGCAGTATTTT.

As to this clonotype: This clone may be a read error of a much larger clone one base away. The J gene is TRBJ2-1, the V gene TRBV4-3; no clear D. Germline CDR1 is LGHNA and CDR2 is YSLEER. The CDR3 runs 12 residues. DNA for the CDR3: TGCACCAGCAGTGGCCCCTACAATGAGCAGTTCTTC. Its translation: CTSSGPYNEQFF.

The gene calls are TRBV5-5 and TRBJ2-1; D call uncertain. The CDR3 is made up of 15 amino acids. The V gene lost 0 bases and the J gene lost 6 bases, with 13 bases spanning the gap. The germline gives CDR1 SGHKS, CDR2 YYEKEE (reference sequence). The chain's CDR3 is CASSLGLGTINEQFF. CDR3 coding DNA: TGTGCCAGCAGCTTGGGTCTAGGTACGATCAATGAGCAGTTCTTC.

Details on this clonotype: This may arise from a read error, as a much more abundant clone is one base away. The V gene is TRBV20-1, the J gene TRBJ2-7; 8 nucleotides agree with TRBD1. This CDR3 is 14 amino acids long. Germline CDR1 is DFQATT and CDR2 is SNEGSKA (reference sequence). CDR3 sequence: CSAVETGEDYEHYF. DNA for the CDR3: TGCAGTGCCGTTGAGACAGGGGAAGACTACGAGCACTACTTC.

This clonotype was picked up a small number of times. V and J are TRBV7-3 and TRBJ2-1; TRBD2 agrees at 8 bases. Germline-derived CDR1 and CDR2 are SGHTA and FQGTGA. V shed 4 bases, J shed 9 bases, and the junction held 11 bases outside the gene matches. The CDR3 runs 15 residues. The CDR3 DNA follows: TGTGCCAGCAGCTCAAGACTAGCGTCGTGGGGTGAGCAGTTCTTC. It is translated as CASSSRLASWGEQFF.

This clonotype was counted once. A much bigger clone sits one base away, suggesting this may be a read error. V gene TRBV12-3 or TRBV12-4 combines with J gene TRBJ1-2; 8 nucleotides agree with TRBD1. The length of the CDR3 is 13 residues. V shed 2 bases, J shed 8 bases, and the junction held 4 bases outside the gene matches. The CDR3 DNA follows: TGTGCCAGCAGTTTACTGGGGACAGGCGGCTACACCTTC. It yields the protein CASSLLGTGGYTF.

The genes are TRBV25-1 and TRBJ2-5, with TRBD2 matching over 14 bases. The CDR3 sequence is 16 residues long. CDR1 is MGHDK, CDR2 SYGVNS, per germline. V lost 4 bases, J lost 3 bases, and 4 bases stayed unmatched. CDR3 region: CASSAGTSGSKETQYF. The CDR3 DNA sequence: TGTGCCAGCAGTGCCGGGACTAGCGGGAGTAAAGAGACCCAGTACTTC. The whole variable domain, remainder taken from reference TRBV25-1 and TRBJ2-5, is EADIYQTPRYLVIGTGKKITLECSQTMGHDKMYWYQQDPGMELHLIHYSYGVNSTEKGDLSSESTVSRIRTEHFPLTLESARPSHTSQYLCASSAGTSGSKETQYFGPGTRLLVL.

Details on this clonotype: This may stem from a read error, because a much larger clone lies one nucleotide away. In this CDR3 the conserved last residue, phenylalanine or tryptophan, is missing, so a read error is likely. The rearrangement joins TRBV29-1 to TRBJ2-2; 9 nucleotides agree with TRBD1. The CDR3 runs to 12 residues. Germline V CDR1 and CDR2: SQVTM, ANQGSEA. The trim removed 7 bases at V and 6 bases at J, leaving 3 bases unmatched. As DNA, the CDR3 is TGCAGCGGTGGACAGGGGTCCGGGGAGCTGTTTTTA. It is translated as CSGGQGSGELFL.

This clonotype was seen once. A much bigger clone sits one base away, suggesting this may be a read error. The genes are TRBV2 and TRBJ2-1, with 14 nucleotides matching TRBD2. Germline V CDR1 and CDR2: SNHLY, FYNNEI. V was pared by 3 bases and J by 9 bases, with 4 bases of the junction left unmatched. CDR3 length equals 15 residues. The CDR3 coding sequence is TGTGCCAGCAGTGATACGACTAGCGGGAGGGGTGAGCAGTTCTTC. It is translated as CASSDTTSGRGEQFF. The whole variable domain, filled in from reference TRBV2 and TRBJ2-1, reads EPEVTQTPSHQVTQMGQEVILRCVPISNHLYFYWYRQILGQKVEFLVSFYNNEISEKSEIFDDQFSVERPDGSNFTLKIRSTKLEDSAMYFCASSDTTSGRGEQFFGPGTRLTVL.

About this clonotype itself: One end of the junction is discordant with germline, which a read error may explain. The CDR3 sequence is CAGCQTPGGGKETQYF. DNA of the CDR3: TGTGCTGGCTGCCAAACTCCTGGCGGGGGGAAAGAGACCCAATACTTC. The chain couples TRBV11-2 to TRBJ2-5; 8 bases fit TRBD2. The CDR3 is made up of 16 amino acids. Germline V gene sequence: CDR1 SGHAT, CDR2 FQNNGV.

In the case of this clonotype: The germline gene is not matched at one end of the junction; a read error may be the cause. The V call is TRBV7-9, the J call TRBJ2-1; D ambiguous. CDR3 length equals 13 residues. The germline gives CDR1 SEHNR, CDR2 FQNEAQ (reference sequence). CDR3 sequence reads: CASSLSWNNGQFF. The CDR3 nucleotides read TGTGCCAGCAGTTTAAGTTGGAACAATGGGCAGTTCTTC.

Regarding this clonotype: A junction boundary mismatches the germline segment, possibly from a read error. The chain joins TRBV2 to TRBJ2-7; 9 bases fit TRBD2. The CDR3 totals 14 residues. Germline V lookup: CDR1 SNHLY, CDR2 FYNNEI. The DNA of the CDR3 is TGTTCCAGCGGGGGGACTGGCCGAAACTATGAGCAGTACTTC. As protein: CSSGGTGRNYEQYF. Together with reference TRBV2 and TRBJ2-7, the CDR3 gives the full variable domain: EPEVTQTPSHQVTQMGQEVILRCVPISNHLYFYWYRQILGQKVEFLVSFYNNEISEKSEIFDDQFSVERPDGSNFTLKIRSTKLEDSAMYFCSSGGTGRNYEQYFGPGTRLTVT.

This sequence joins TRBV12-3 or TRBV12-4 and TRBJ1-2, with a possible D match to TRBD1 (6 bases). The CDR3 spans 15 residues. Trimming stripped 6 bases from V and 2 bases from J, with 16 bases between. The CDR3 loop reads CASSLGQMANYGYTF. In DNA form, the CDR3 reads TGTGCCAGCAGCCTCGGACAGATGGCGAACTATGGCTACACCTTC.

The rearrangement uses TRBV24-1 and TRBJ2-3, with a weak D call TRBD2 (6 bases). Germline V gene data show CDR1 as KGHDR and CDR2 as SFDVKD. The CDR3 spans 16 residues. V gave up 1 base and J gave up 3 bases, with 13 bases separating them. The CDR3 DNA sequence: TGTGCCACCAGTGATTTTCGGAGGGCCAGGACAGATACGCAGTATTTT. It translates to CATSDFRRARTDTQYF.

This clonotype is medium-sized (0.01 to 0.1%) by share. This rearrangement joins TRBV5-5 to TRBJ2-6, with 8 bases identical to TRBD1. The V gene end was trimmed by 2 bases and the J gene end by 2 bases; junction bases not matched to a gene: 6. The V gene's germline CDR1 is SGHKS and CDR2 YYEKEE (reference sequence). The CDR3 loop spans 17 amino acids. CDR3 loop: CASSLWTGLAGANVLTF. CDR3 DNA sequence: TGTGCCAGCAGCTTATGGACAGGGCTTGCTGGGGCCAACGTCCTGACTTTC.